What follows are 23 T cell receptor beta chains derived from one specimen sequenced in a study of cytomegalovirus exposure and HLA in healthy donors. Use of 60 Vbeta and 13 Jbeta primers characterized the PCR. TCRdb keeps only in-frame clones here, not all; method: immunoSEQ multiplex PCR. The profile shows about 190,000 clones, 65% to 90% of them singletons. The sample was PBMCs. These receptors originate from a man between 40 and 49 years old in good health and CMV-seropositive.

The chain employs TRBV19 and TRBJ2-1, with 15 bases matching TRBD2. V was pared by 4 bases and J by 4 bases, with 2 bases of the junction left unmatched. The V gene's germline CDR1 is LNHDA and CDR2 SQIVND (reference sequence). The CDR3 is 16 residues long. CDR3 amino acids: CASSRGTSGGYNEQFF. The CDR3 coding sequence is TGTGCCAGTAGTAGGGGGACTAGCGGGGGGTACAATGAGCAGTTCTTC.

This chain joins TRBV18 and TRBJ2-7, with D maybe TRBD1 (6 bases). The CDR3 is 13 residues long. Trimming took 6 bases from V and 2 from J, leaving 11 bases between them. Looked up from germline, CDR1 is KGHSH and CDR2 is LQKENI. The CDR3 loop is CASSSGVTYEQYF. CDR3 sequence (DNA): TGTGCCAGCTCCTCAGGGGTGACCTACGAGCAGTACTTC.

The J gene is TRBJ2-3, the V gene TRBV28; 8 nucleotides line up with TRBD2. J was trimmed by 2 bases and V by 5 bases; bases with no gene match: 6. The CDR3 covers 15 residues. Per the germline V gene, CDR1 is MDHEN and CDR2 is SYDVKM. The CDR3 DNA sequence: TGTGCCAGCAGTCTAGGGACTAGGTCCACAGATACGCAGTATTTT. Amino acids: CASSLGTRSTDTQYF.

The rearrangement uses TRBV19 and TRBJ1-2; D is undetermined. The germline CDR1 and CDR2 sequences are LNHDA and SQIVND (reference sequence). Trimming left V 7 bases short and J 4 bases short, with 16 bases between. CDR3 length equals 14 residues. The CDR3 DNA reads TGTGCCAGTACCCTCGGGGAGTCAGTCTATGGCTACACCTTC. Amino acid sequence: CASTLGESVYGYTF.

The CDR3 protein is CASSSDRSGYTF. Here the CDR3 DNA reads TGTGCCAGCAGCTCCGACAGAAGTGGCTACACCTTC. This chain joins TRBV28 and TRBJ1-2; TRBD1 might be the D (5 bases). This CDR3 has 12 residues. From germline, CDR1 is MDHEN and CDR2 SYDVKM. V was shortened by 6 bases and J by 7 bases, with 12 bases between the two germline ends.

The chain couples TRBV10-2 to TRBJ1-5, with 8 bases aligning to TRBD1. The CDR3 extends over 16 amino acids. The V segment lost 3 bases and the J segment 10 bases; nucleotides outside the gene matches: 14. Germline assignment: CDR1 WSHSY and CDR2 SAAADI. The CDR3 loop is CASSEVQGARVIPQHF. Written as DNA, the CDR3 is TGCGCCAGCAGTGAAGTTCAGGGGGCGCGGGTGATCCCCCAGCATTTT.

The J gene is TRBJ2-7, the V gene TRBV14; a weak D match, TRBD1 (5 bases). The ends were cut back, 1 base at V and 1 base at J, with 8 bases in the middle. Germline V lookup: CDR1 SGHDN, CDR2 FVKESK. The CDR3 consists of 14 residues. The CDR3, as DNA: TGTGCCAGCAGCCAAGGGGGCCGTTCCTACGAGCAGTACTTC. Translation gives CASSQGGRSYEQYF.

This clone was seen a few times. J is TRBJ2-5 and V is TRBV4-2; tentative D call: TRBD2 (5 bases). The CDR3 length is 16 residues. With 0 bases removed from V and 11 bases from J, the gap between germline ends came to 22 bases. Germline CDR1 is LGHNA and CDR2 is YNFKEQ. The DNA of the CDR3 is TGTGCCAGCAGCCAAGAACGGAGAGCAGGAGCGAGGGAGCAGTACTTC. Protein product: CASSQERRAGAREQYF.

The chain has TRBV7-3 and TRBJ2-6, with D hard to call. Trimming pared 6 bases from V and 0 bases from J, leaving 6 bases between. Germline V gene data show CDR1 as SGHTA and CDR2 as FQGTGA. The CDR3 sequence is 14 residues long. The CDR3 here is CASSQYSGANVLTF. The DNA of the CDR3 is TGTGCCAGCAGTCAGTACTCTGGGGCCAACGTCCTGACTTTC.

This clone has a handful of counts. The gene calls are TRBV6-1 and TRBJ1-2; 7 nucleotides align to TRBD1. Germline loops: CDR1 MNHNS, CDR2 SASEGT. After removal of 6 bases from V and 7 bases from J, the junction contained 14 bases not matched to a gene. The CDR3 length is 15 residues. The CDR3 coding sequence is TGTGCCAGCAGACGGGACAGCGTCGTCGGAAGTGGCTACACCTTC. It is translated as CASRRDSVVGSGYTF.

This clone was detected once. The rearrangement joins TRBV6-5 to TRBJ2-5; maybe TRBD1 (5 bases). Near its end, the DNA agrees better with TRBJ2-7, so the J call may be wrong. In germline, CDR1 is MNHEY, CDR2 SVGAGI. This CDR3 is built from 13 residues. The CDR3 reads CASRRQGSYEQYF. The DNA for the CDR3 is TGTGCCAGCAGACGGCAGGGATCCTACGAGCAGTACTTC.

The CDR3 loop reads CASSFSGSTGELFF. The CDR3 DNA follows: TGTGCCAGCAGTTTTTCAGGGTCCACCGGGGAGCTGTTTTTT. The chain links TRBV27 to TRBJ2-2, with D possibly matching TRBD1 (5 bases). CDR1 is MNHEY, CDR2 SMNVEV, per germline (reference sequence). The CDR3 length is 14 residues. Between the trimmed V and J ends, which lost 3 bases and 4 bases, there was a span of 9 bases.

This clone was seen just once. In DNA form, the CDR3 reads TGTGCCAGCAGCCCGAGAACCGGGACAGCAACTAATGAAAAACTGTTTTTT. Protein: CASSPRTGTATNEKLFF. The J gene is TRBJ1-4, the V gene TRBV7-8; 7 nucleotides line up with TRBD1. Per the germline V gene, CDR1 is SGHVS and CDR2 is FQNEAQ. The CDR3 is 17 residues long. Germline trimming cut 5 bases from V and 0 bases from J; bases unmatched to any gene: 9.

Comment on this clone: A read error is possible here, since a much larger clone lies one base away. The chain recombines TRBV27 with TRBJ1-1; no clear D gene. CDR1 is MNHEY and CDR2 is SMNVEV in the germline V gene (reference sequence). Between the trimmed V and J ends, which lost 3 bases and 0 bases, there was a span of 5 bases. CDR3 size: 13 residues. The CDR3 region is CASSFQVNTEAFF. In DNA, the CDR3 is TGTGCCAGCAGTTTCCAGGTGAACACTGAAGCTTTCTTT.

The CDR3 sequence is CASSLTPEENNEQFF. The CDR3 DNA follows: TGTGCCAGCAGCTTGACTCCCGAGGAGAACAATGAGCAGTTCTTC. The chain joins TRBV5-4 to TRBJ2-1; D remains ambiguous. Trimming took off 1 base at V and 5 bases at J, with 13 bases between the two ends. Germline assignment: CDR1 SGHNT and CDR2 YYREEE (reference sequence). This CDR3 comprises 15 residues.

The chain combines TRBV29-1 with TRBJ2-1; a weak D match, TRBD1 (5 bases). Trimming removed 7 bases from V and 0 bases from J, with 10 bases in between. The CDR3 is made up of 13 amino acids. Germline values: CDR1 SQVTM, CDR2 ANQGSEA. DNA of the CDR3: TGCAGCGCGAATAGGGGCTCCTACAATGAGCAGTTCTTC. This translates into CSANRGSYNEQFF.

J is TRBJ2-1 and V is TRBV28; D not resolved. Germline V gene lookup returns CDR1 MDHEN and CDR2 SYDVKM. This CDR3 contains 14 residues. V was clipped by 2 bases and J by 7 bases, with 12 bases between them. CDR3 residues: CASSLGLSINEQFF. As DNA, the CDR3 is TGTGCCAGCAGTTTAGGGCTTAGTATAAATGAGCAGTTCTTC.

V and J are TRBV5-1 and TRBJ2-5, with D uncertain. The V end was cut by 0 bases, the J end by 2 bases, with 8 bases between. The CDR3 consists of 14 residues. The germline V gene has CDR1 SGHRS and CDR2 YFSETQ. This CDR3 reads CASSLAGSQETQYF. The CDR3 nucleotides read TGCGCCAGCAGCTTGGCAGGCAGTCAAGAGACCCAGTACTTC.

The chain is built from TRBV27 and TRBJ2-3; TRBD2 matches at 11 bases. CDR3 length: 15 residues. The germline V gene encodes CDR1 MNHEY and CDR2 SMNVEV (reference sequence). Trimming removed 7 bases from V and 4 bases from J; junction bases left unmatched: 7. DNA of the CDR3: TGTGCCAGCACACTAGCGGGGGTGCCCGCAGATACGCAGTATTTT. Its translation is CASTLAGVPADTQYF.

CDR3 DNA: TGCGCCAGCAGCACGGGACTTTGGGAGACCCAGTACTTC. This codes for CASSTGLWETQYF. The chain has TRBV4-3 and TRBJ2-5; D perhaps matches TRBD2 (6 bases). Per germline, CDR1 LGHNA and CDR2 YSLEER. The length of the CDR3 is 13 residues. Trimming removed 5 bases at V and 5 bases at J, with 12 bases between.

The CDR3 loop is CASSRRDSNSYEQYF. Written as DNA, the CDR3 is TGTGCCAGCAGTCGCCGGGACAGCAATTCCTACGAGCAGTACTTC. The chain joins TRBV6-1 to TRBJ2-7, with 7 bases aligning to TRBD1. This CDR3 has 15 residues. Germline V CDR1 and CDR2: MNHNS, SASEGT. The junction had 8 bases not matched to a gene; V was cut back by 5 bases and J by 1 base.

V usage is TRBV19 and J usage is TRBJ2-1; 7 nucleotides match TRBD2. V trimming: 3 bases; J trimming: 10 bases; junction bases outside the gene matches: 9. Per the germline V gene, CDR1 is LNHDA and CDR2 is SQIVND (reference sequence). The length of the CDR3 is 14 residues. CDR3 sequence: CASSMAGAGGEQFF. CDR3 sequence (DNA): TGTGCCAGTAGTATGGCTGGGGCCGGGGGGGAGCAGTTCTTC.

Of note for this clone: The junction does not match germline at one end; this may be a read error. This chain uses TRBV7-9 with TRBJ2-7, with unresolved D. CDR3 length: 12 residues. The V gene's germline CDR1 is SEHNR and CDR2 FQNEAQ (reference sequence). DNA for the CDR3: TGTTCCAGCAGCTTAGAGCGCCACGAGCAGTACTTC. It yields the protein CSSSLERHEQYF.